Each of the 31 T cell receptor beta chains below was sequenced from the same sample in a study of identical twins. TCRdb ran MiXCR on the 5' RACE reads and lists one entry per CDR3 protein. The sample has under 1 million distinct CDR3 sequences; about 12% are singletons. The same sample was also used in a study of yellow fever vaccine responses in identical twins.

Sequenced sample: PBMCs. The receptor source for this set is a woman aged 18-29 years in good health.

The chain employs TRBV2 and TRBJ2-7, with 7 bases matching TRBD1. The V and J ends lost 3 bases and 0 bases, in that order; junction bases with no gene match: 2. The CDR3 is made up of 14 amino acids. CDR1 and CDR2 from the germline V gene are SNHLY and FYNNEI. CDR3 region: CASSENRGSYEQYF. CDR3 nucleotide sequence: TGTGCCAGCAGTGAGAACAGGGGCTCCTACGAGCAGTACTTC.

This clonotype was counted ten times or more. The chain uses TRBV20-1 and TRBJ2-1; 7 positions agree with TRBD2. Trimming cost V 3 bases and J 12 bases; bases outside gene matches: 8. Germline V gene sequence: CDR1 DFQATT, CDR2 SNEGSKA (reference sequence). The CDR3 covers 12 residues. CDR3 sequence reads: CSASPAGVVQFF. The CDR3, as DNA: TGCAGTGCTAGCCCCGCGGGAGTTGTGCAGTTCTTC.

This clonotype was seen only a few times. The V and J genes are TRBV4-2 and TRBJ2-2; D is perhaps TRBD2 (5 bases). The V and J ends lost 0 bases and 5 bases respectively, with 10 bases between them. Germline lookup yields CDR1 LGHNA and CDR2 YNFKEQ. The CDR3 totals 15 residues. The CDR3 here is CASSQDYRGTGELFF. The CDR3 coding sequence is TGTGCCAGCAGCCAAGATTATCGGGGAACCGGGGAGCTGTTTTTT.

J is TRBJ2-2 and V is TRBV7-9; a possible D gene is TRBD2 (5 bases). Trimming stripped 8 bases from V and 6 bases from J, with 13 bases between. The CDR3 contains 13 residues. Germline CDR1 and CDR2: SEHNR and FQNEAQ (reference sequence). For the CDR3, the DNA is TGTGCCAGCGGATCCCCACTAGCCGGGGAGCTGTTTTTT. Translation gives CASGSPLAGELFF.

This clonotype occurred many times. V and J are TRBV12-3 or TRBV12-4 and TRBJ1-6, with 10 positions matching TRBD1. Unmatched junction bases numbered 5, after V lost 6 bases and J lost 6 bases. The CDR3 length is 15 residues. As DNA, the CDR3 is TGTGCCAGCAGGGGACGGACAGGGGGTAATTCACCCCTCCACTTT. Its protein is CASRGRTGGNSPLHF.

This clonotype has only a few counts. This sequence joins TRBV7-9 and TRBJ1-1; D is uncertain. The V end was cut by 4 bases, the J end by 1 base, with 10 bases between. The CDR3 is 14 amino acids. Germline lookup yields CDR1 SEHNR and CDR2 FQNEAQ (reference sequence). In nucleotides, the CDR3 is TGTGCCAGCAGCTCCGACAAACGGAACACTGAAGCTTTCTTT. It encodes CASSSDKRNTEAFF. Full variable domain (rest looked up from reference TRBV7-9 and TRBJ1-1): DTGVSQNPRHKITKRGQNVTFRCDPISEHNRLYWYRQTLGQGPEFLTYFQNEAQLEKSRLLSDRFSAERPKGSFSTLEIQRTEQGDSAMYLCASSSDKRNTEAFFGQGTRLTVV.

The genes are TRBV19 and TRBJ2-4, with D perhaps matching TRBD2 (6 bases). The germline gives CDR1 LNHDA, CDR2 SQIVND (reference sequence). This CDR3 is built from 17 residues. Deletions cut 3 bases from V and 0 bases from J, with 15 bases between. The CDR3 loop reads CASSIGGTPLAKNIQYF. CDR3 DNA: TGTGCCAGTAGTATCGGGGGTACCCCCCTAGCCAAAAACATTCAGTACTTC.

This clonotype was seen a single time. This rearrangement joins TRBV7-2 to TRBJ2-6; either TRBD1 or TRBD2 may fit D (6 bases each). V shed 5 bases and J shed 4 bases, with 12 bases lying between them. Germline V gene data show CDR1 as SGHTA and CDR2 as FQGNSA. The CDR3 has 15 residues. CDR3 residues: CASSAWGAGANVLTF. The DNA for the CDR3 is TGTGCCAGCAGCGCGTGGGGGGCCGGGGCCAACGTCCTGACTTTC.

At least ten counts were recorded for this clonotype. The chain recombines TRBV12-3 or TRBV12-4 with TRBJ1-3; D may be TRBD1 (5 bases). There are 14 residues in the CDR3. With 3 bases removed from V and 7 bases from J, the gap between germline ends came to 13 bases. This CDR3 reads CASSFGAEGNTIYF. In DNA form, the CDR3 reads TGTGCCAGCAGTTTTGGGGCAGAAGGGAACACCATATATTTT.

This clonotype was recorded a few times. This chain joins TRBV12-3 or TRBV12-4 and TRBJ1-3, with D perhaps TRBD1 (6 bases). This CDR3 is built from 18 residues. V lost 0 bases, J lost 2 bases, and 17 bases lay in between. The chain's CDR3 is CASSLAHPTGIAGNTIYF. Here the CDR3 DNA reads TGTGCCAGCAGTTTAGCGCACCCTACAGGGATCGCTGGAAACACCATATATTTT.

In this sample, this clonotype turned up a few times. The chain links TRBV29-1 to TRBJ2-7, with D unclear. Germline V gives CDR1 SQVTM, CDR2 ANQGSEA. The CDR3 has 11 residues. V was shortened by 4 bases and J by 4 bases, with 8 bases between the two germline ends. Here the CDR3 reads CSVVKGYEQYV. For the CDR3, the DNA is TGCAGCGTTGTTAAGGGTTACGAGCAGTACGTC.

The gene calls are TRBV4-1 and TRBJ2-1, with D hard to call. CDR1 is MGHRA and CDR2 is YSYEKL in the germline V gene. V was shortened by 0 bases and J by 0 bases, with 12 bases between the two germline ends. The CDR3 has 17 residues. CDR3 sequence reads: CASSQDAQPSSYNEQFF. The CDR3 coding sequence is TGCGCCAGCAGCCAAGATGCCCAGCCCAGCTCCTACAATGAGCAGTTCTTC.

This clonotype was observed a few times. The chain is built from TRBV20-1 and TRBJ1-5; perhaps TRBD1 as D (5 bases). V was cut by 1 base and J by 2 bases, with 12 bases left in between. Germline-derived CDR1 and CDR2 are DFQATT and SNEGSKA (reference sequence). The length of the CDR3 is 15 residues. CDR3 residues: CSARVGEHGNQPQHF. The DNA for the CDR3 is TGCAGTGCTAGAGTGGGGGAACATGGCAATCAGCCCCAGCATTTT.

This clonotype was detected a few times. J is TRBJ2-2 and V is TRBV10-3; tentative D call: TRBD2 (6 bases). CDR3 length: 15 amino acids. Germline CDR1 ENHRY, CDR2 SYGVKD. Trimming cost V 8 bases and J 4 bases, with 17 bases left between them. The CDR3, as DNA: TGTGCCATCGCTTTCGGGGGAACCGGCACCGGGGAGCTGTTTTTT. Translation gives CAIAFGGTGTGELFF.

This clonotype was detected only a few times. This sequence joins TRBV10-3 and TRBJ2-1; D might be TRBD1 (6 bases). CDR1 ENHRY and CDR2 SYGVKD come from the germline V gene. Trimming removed 6 bases from V and 4 bases from J, with 16 bases in between. This CDR3 has 15 residues. The CDR3 spells CAISPGVVEYNEQFF. CDR3 nucleotides: TGTGCCATCAGCCCAGGGGTCGTTGAATACAATGAGCAGTTCTTC.

The chain joins TRBV6-1 to TRBJ2-7; D possibly corresponds to TRBD1 (6 bases). The CDR3 extends over 13 amino acids. The V end was cut by 7 bases, the J end by 0 bases, with 10 bases between. CDR1 and CDR2 from the germline V gene are MNHNS and SASEGT. The CDR3 region has the DNA TGTGCCAGCACCGACAGGTTCTCCTACGAGCAGTACTTC. Translating it yields CASTDRFSYEQYF.

This clonotype was found a few times. The chain uses TRBV12-3 or TRBV12-4 and TRBJ2-5, with 7 bases matching TRBD2. This CDR3 contains 13 residues. J lost 4 bases, V lost 6 bases, and 5 bases had no gene match. This CDR3 reads CASRVGGGETQYF. DNA for the CDR3: TGTGCCAGCAGGGTTGGGGGGGGAGAGACCCAGTACTTC.

This clonotype was counted between two and nine times. V and J are TRBV28 and TRBJ2-3; 7 bases line up with TRBD1. Germline CDR1 is MDHEN and CDR2 is SYDVKM. Losses at the gene ends were 5 bases for V and 0 bases for J; bases not matched to a gene: 8. This CDR3 has 16 residues. Here the CDR3 DNA reads TGTGCCAGCAGTATCGACAGGGAAGGGAGCACAGATACGCAGTATTTT. Translated, it gives CASSIDREGSTDTQYF.

This chain joins TRBV12-3 or TRBV12-4 and TRBJ1-5, with D unclear. The germline V and J ends were trimmed by 6 bases and 4 bases, with 7 bases remaining between them. The CDR3 contains 12 residues. The CDR3 nucleotides read TGTGCCAGCAGCCCAACAAATCAGCCCCAGCATTTT. Its protein is CASSPTNQPQHF.

This clonotype came up many times. The chain combines TRBV4-1 with TRBJ1-4; D unresolved. The CDR3 has 16 residues. In germline, CDR1 is MGHRA, CDR2 YSYEKL. V lost 0 bases, J lost 7 bases, and 15 bases lay in between. The DNA of the CDR3 is TGCGCCAGCAGCCAAGATAAGGGTCAGGAGGGTGAAAAACTGTTTTTT. This sequence encodes CASSQDKGQEGEKLFF.

This clonotype occurred a few times. The chain has TRBV28 and TRBJ1-1; 7 positions match TRBD1. The CDR3 has 16 amino acids. Germline loops: CDR1 MDHEN, CDR2 SYDVKM. After removal of 4 bases from V and 2 bases from J, the junction contained 10 bases not matched to a gene. The CDR3 region has the DNA TGTGCCAGCAGTTCGGGGATACAGGGGAGAAACACTGAAGCTTTCTTT. It yields the protein CASSSGIQGRNTEAFF.

V usage is TRBV29-1 and J usage is TRBJ2-2; D call uncertain. Germline V gene data show CDR1 as SQVTM and CDR2 as ANQGSEA. V shed 3 bases and J shed 0 bases, with 14 bases lying between them. The CDR3 has 16 amino acids. The CDR3 loop reads CSVESRPDANTGELFF. As DNA, the CDR3 is TGCAGCGTTGAGAGTAGGCCCGACGCGAACACCGGGGAGCTGTTTTTT.

The chain carries TRBV12-3 or TRBV12-4 and TRBJ2-3; no clear D gene. The CDR3 is made up of 17 amino acids. In DNA form, the CDR3 reads TGTACCTGCTGCTCCCTCCGGTCGGGCAATTGGGCAGATACGCAGTATTTT. As protein: CTCCSLRSGNWADTQYF.

A few counts support this clonotype. The gene calls are TRBV20-1 and TRBJ2-7; 8 bases are shared with TRBD2. This CDR3 is built from 15 residues. Per the germline V gene, CDR1 is DFQATT and CDR2 is SNEGSKA (reference sequence). J gave up 1 base and V 6 bases, and 11 bases lay outside the gene matches. The CDR3 here is CSALVIGLASYEQYF. The CDR3 DNA reads TGCAGTGCCCTTGTGATTGGACTAGCATCCTACGAGCAGTACTTC.

The chain uses TRBV9 and TRBJ2-7; D is unclear. The CDR3 consists of 14 residues. Looked up from germline, CDR1 is SGDLS and CDR2 is YYNGEE. V was trimmed by 4 bases and J by 0 bases, leaving 11 bases between them. The CDR3 coding sequence is TGTGCCAGCAGCCATGGGCTAGTCTCCTACGAGCAGTACTTC. Translated: CASSHGLVSYEQYF.

The chain combines TRBV20-1 with TRBJ1-1; D gene ambiguous. The CDR3 runs to 10 residues. In germline, CDR1 is DFQATT, CDR2 SNEGSKA (reference sequence). Trimming pared 6 bases from V and 7 bases from J, leaving 9 bases between. The chain's CDR3 is CSAGIGEAFF. Written as DNA, the CDR3 is TGCAGTGCAGGGATTGGTGAAGCTTTCTTT.

This clonotype has at least ten counts. This chain joins TRBV5-5 and TRBJ1-1; D not certain. There are 13 residues in the CDR3. With 1 base removed from V and 7 bases from J, the gap between germline ends came to 11 bases. Germline CDR1 SGHKS, CDR2 YYEKEE (reference sequence). The CDR3 bases are TGTGCCAGCAGCTTGTGGGGTGAGGGTGAAGCTTTCTTT. As protein: CASSLWGEGEAFF. Complete variable domain (other parts from reference TRBV5-5 and TRBJ1-1): DAGVTQSPTHLIKTRGQQVTLRCSPISGHKSVSWYQQVLGQGPQFIFQYYEKEERGRGNFPDRFSARQFPNYSSELNVNALLLGDSALYLCASSLWGEGEAFFGQGTRLTVV.

J is TRBJ1-2 and V is TRBV5-4; D unresolved. Germline V CDR1 and CDR2: SGHNT, YYREEE (reference sequence). CDR3 size: 14 residues. V lost 1 base and J 0 bases, leaving 7 bases between the germline ends. The CDR3 region is CASSLNGANYGYTF. In DNA form, the CDR3 reads TGTGCCAGCAGCTTGAACGGAGCTAACTATGGCTACACCTTC.

This clonotype has only one observation. This chain links TRBV19 with TRBJ2-4; D remains ambiguous. Germline CDR1 reads LNHDA; CDR2 reads SQIVND (reference sequence). The CDR3 runs to 16 residues. V dropped 7 bases and J dropped 0 bases, with 16 bases sitting between them. The CDR3 bases are TGTGCCAGTAACTCGCTCGACACTCTAGCCAAAAACATTCAGTACTTC. Protein sequence: CASNSLDTLAKNIQYF.

This clonotype came up many times. The chain is built from TRBV12-3 or TRBV12-4 and TRBJ1-5, with D possibly TRBD1 on 6 matching bases. The CDR3 extends over 13 amino acids. The V and J ends lost 7 bases and 4 bases respectively, with 11 bases between them. The CDR3 reads CASTIGGNQPQHF. As DNA, the CDR3 is TGTGCCAGCACCATAGGGGGGAATCAGCCCCAGCATTTT.

Here the CDR3 DNA reads TGTGCCAGCAGTTACGGTCCGGGGGACGAGCAGTACGTC. Translation: CASSYGPGDEQYV. The V gene is TRBV6-5, the J gene TRBJ2-7; weak D call: TRBD2 (6 bases). Between the trimmed V and J ends, which lost 2 bases and 5 bases, there was a span of 10 bases. Germline V gene data show CDR1 as MNHEY and CDR2 as SVGAGI. This CDR3 region has 13 residues.